These 22 T cell receptor beta chains share one sample of origin, sequenced in a study of blood T cell repertoires in COVID-19. Clones were read by immunoSEQ multiplex PCR, and TCRdb kept only the in-frame ones, dropping some. The data show about 500,000 clones, 85% to 90% seen once. What was sequenced was peripheral blood. All receptors come from a woman in her fifties or sixties with COVID-19, enrolled during active disease.

The chain combines TRBV19 with TRBJ2-1, with D possibly TRBD2 on 6 matching bases. The length of the CDR3 is 12 residues. V lost 3 bases and J 12 bases, leaving 12 bases between the germline ends. Germline values: CDR1 LNHDA, CDR2 SQIVND (reference sequence). This chain's CDR3 is CASSMEGRGQFF. CDR3 DNA: TGTGCCAGTAGTATGGAGGGTAGGGGGCAGTTCTTC.

The genes are TRBV5-1 and TRBJ2-1, with a weak D call TRBD1 (6 bases). Germline assignment: CDR1 SGHRS and CDR2 YFSETQ. V was cut by 7 bases and J by 0 bases, with 11 bases left in between. This CDR3 is built from 14 residues. The CDR3: CASGDTSSYNEQFF. The CDR3 DNA follows: TGCGCCAGCGGGGACACTAGCTCCTACAATGAGCAGTTCTTC.

The chain joins TRBV9 to TRBJ1-1; 7 bases match TRBD1. Germline assignment: CDR1 SGDLS and CDR2 YYNGEE. This CDR3 contains 13 residues. The V gene end was trimmed by 2 bases and the J gene end by 6 bases; junction bases not matched to a gene: 4. The CDR3 loop reads CASSVTGDAEAFF. The DNA for the CDR3 is TGTGCCAGCAGCGTCACAGGGGACGCTGAAGCTTTCTTT.

The V and J genes are TRBV9 and TRBJ2-1, with D possibly matching TRBD1 (8 bases). Trimming shortened V by 4 bases and J by 3 bases, and 14 bases separated the two germline ends. The germline gives CDR1 SGDLS, CDR2 YYNGEE. The length of the CDR3 is 15 residues. CDR3 sequence (DNA): TGTGCCAGCAGCCATACAGGGGGGGACTACAATGAGCAGTTCTTC. Protein: CASSHTGGDYNEQFF.

This clone has just a few counts. The CDR3 spells CASSQDWAAEAFF. The DNA for the CDR3 is TGTGCCAGCAGCCAAGACTGGGCAGCTGAAGCTTTCTTT. The chain employs TRBV3-1 (or the pseudogene TRBV3-2) and TRBJ1-1; D remains unclear. Per the germline V gene, CDR1 is LGHDT and CDR2 is YNNKEL (reference sequence). This CDR3 region has 13 residues. The V and J ends lost 0 bases and 6 bases respectively, with 8 bases between them.

This clone occurred a few times. The V call is TRBV19, the J call TRBJ1-3, with D maybe TRBD1 (5 bases). The CDR3 length is 16 residues. The ends were cut back, 1 base at V and 0 bases at J, with 10 bases in the middle. Germline CDR1 is LNHDA and CDR2 is SQIVND (reference sequence). CDR3 DNA sequence: TGTGCCAGTAGTATAGGACAGCGATTCTCTGGAAACACCATATATTTT. It is translated as CASSIGQRFSGNTIYF.

The chain joins TRBV5-4 to TRBJ2-5; tentatively, D is TRBD1 (5 bases). The CDR3 sequence is 14 residues long. CDR1 and CDR2 (germline): SGHNT, YYREEE (reference sequence). The V and J ends lost 3 bases and 5 bases respectively, with 14 bases between them. The CDR3 DNA is TGTGCCAGCAGCTCCCAGGGTATAGGGGAGACCCAGTACTTC. Translating gives CASSSQGIGETQYF.

The CDR3 loop is CATSDSRPYSTDTQYF. In DNA, the CDR3 is TGTGCCACCAGTGATAGCAGGCCTTACAGCACAGATACGCAGTATTTT. The rearrangement links TRBV24-1 to TRBJ2-3; D is undetermined. V lost 3 bases, J lost 0 bases, and 12 bases lay in between. Germline CDR1 reads KGHDR; CDR2 reads SFDVKD. This CDR3 spans 16 amino acids.

Remarks on this clone: Other DNA sequences in the same sample also yield this CDR3. The chain uses TRBV18 and TRBJ1-5; D is possibly TRBD1 (5 bases). This CDR3 has 13 residues. CDR1 and CDR2 from the germline V gene are KGHSH and LQKENI. Trimming took off 3 bases at V and 2 bases at J, with 5 bases between the two ends. CDR3 coding DNA: TGTGCCAGCTCACCGACAGGCAATCAGCCCCAGCATTTT. Translated, it gives CASSPTGNQPQHF.

The chain links TRBV19 to TRBJ1-3, with 8 bases identical to TRBD1. V gave up 4 bases and J gave up 0 bases; unmatched junction bases: 8. This CDR3 is built from 17 residues. Germline CDR1 LNHDA, CDR2 SQIVND (reference sequence). CDR3 in amino acids: CASSRWTGSPSGNTIYF. In DNA, the CDR3 is TGTGCCAGTAGTAGATGGACAGGGAGCCCCTCTGGAAACACCATATATTTT.

The chain's CDR3 is CASSPAGGTDTQYF. Here the CDR3 DNA reads TGTGCCAGTAGTCCCGCAGGGGGGACGGATACGCAGTATTTT. The chain couples TRBV19 to TRBJ2-3, with a possible D match to TRBD1 (7 bases). This CDR3 comprises 14 residues. Germline lookup yields CDR1 LNHDA and CDR2 SQIVND (reference sequence). V shed 5 bases and J shed 6 bases, with 15 bases lying between them.

The chain has TRBV28 and TRBJ2-2, with D maybe TRBD1 (6 bases). This CDR3 is 14 amino acids long. V gave up 5 bases and J gave up 6 bases, with 13 bases separating them. Germline lookup yields CDR1 MDHEN and CDR2 SYDVKM. The CDR3 loop reads CASSKSQGPGELFF. In DNA form, the CDR3 reads TGTGCCAGCAGTAAATCACAGGGTCCCGGGGAGCTGTTTTTT.

The chain recombines TRBV5-1 with TRBJ1-4, with unresolved D. The V gene's germline CDR1 is SGHRS and CDR2 YFSETQ. V gave up 0 bases and J gave up 4 bases, with 7 bases separating them. The CDR3 totals 14 residues. CDR3 coding DNA: TGCGCCAGCAGCTTGGAACGGGGTAATGAAAAACTGTTTTTT. Its protein is CASSLERGNEKLFF. The variable domain in full, with the rest retrieved from reference TRBV5-1 and TRBJ1-4, is KAGVTQTPRYLIKTRGQQVTLSCSPISGHRSVSWYQQTPGQGLQFLFEYFSETQRNKGNFPGRFSGRQFSNSRSEMNVSTLELGDSALYLCASSLERGNEKLFFGSGTQLSVL.

This chain uses TRBV5-1 with TRBJ2-3; 7 positions match TRBD2. The CDR3 has 13 residues. CDR1 is SGHRS, CDR2 YFSETQ, per germline. Trimming at V came to 4 bases and at J to 4 bases, leaving 3 bases not matched to a gene. The CDR3 coding sequence is TGCGCCAGCAGCCCGGGGGGAGCAGATACGCAGTATTTT. Amino acid sequence: CASSPGGADTQYF.

The chain uses TRBV4-1 and TRBJ1-5; a weak D match, TRBD1 (6 bases). The CDR3 runs to 16 residues. Per the germline V gene, CDR1 is MGHRA and CDR2 is YSYEKL. The V end lost 4 bases, the J end lost 9 bases, and 22 bases lay between the germline ends. The CDR3 loop reads CASSPKDRPRNGPQHF. CDR3 coding DNA: TGCGCCAGCAGCCCTAAAGACAGGCCGAGGAACGGGCCCCAGCATTTT.

The CDR3 sequence is CASSYGRAYEQYF. The CDR3 nucleotides read TGTGCCAGCAGTTACGGCCGGGCCTACGAGCAGTACTTC. J is TRBJ2-7 and V is TRBV6-5; no firm D call. The V end was cut by 2 bases, the J end by 2 bases, with 7 bases between. The germline V gene encodes CDR1 MNHEY and CDR2 SVGAGI. The CDR3 covers 13 residues.

V and J are TRBV7-8 and TRBJ1-5, with 7 bases aligning to TRBD1. CDR3 length: 15 amino acids. V shed 5 bases and J 0 bases; nucleotides not matched to a gene: 4. The germline CDR1 and CDR2 sequences are SGHVS and FQNEAQ. The CDR3 loop is CASSQRTGSNQPQHF. The CDR3 DNA follows: TGTGCCAGCAGCCAGCGGACAGGTAGCAATCAGCCCCAGCATTTT.

J is TRBJ2-1 and V is TRBV27, with TRBD1 as a possible D gene (5 bases). The CDR3 consists of 13 residues. V gave up 4 bases and J gave up 9 bases, with 13 bases separating them. Germline V gene lookup returns CDR1 MNHEY and CDR2 SMNVEV (reference sequence). This CDR3 reads CASSSDLRVEQFF. CDR3 bases: TGTGCCAGCAGTTCGGACCTCAGGGTTGAGCAGTTCTTC.

The J gene is TRBJ2-7, the V gene TRBV6-5; D might be TRBD1 (5 bases). The CDR3 spans 15 residues. Germline lookup yields CDR1 MNHEY and CDR2 SVGAGI. Trimming took 6 bases from V and 0 from J, leaving 15 bases between them. The CDR3 loop reads CASSYATAHSYEQYF. CDR3 bases: TGTGCCAGCAGCTACGCGACAGCCCACTCCTACGAGCAGTACTTC.

The chain combines TRBV6-5 with TRBJ1-6, with TRBD1 as a possible D gene (5 bases). V lost 5 bases to trimming and J lost 14 bases, with 16 bases between them. The germline V gene has CDR1 MNHEY and CDR2 SVGAGI. The length of the CDR3 is 13 residues. CDR3 nucleotides: TGTGCCAGCAGTCTGGGACGGGACTTCACCCTCCACTTT. This codes for CASSLGRDFTLHF.

This clone was counted once. The chain joins TRBV4-2 to TRBJ1-2; TRBD1 might be the D (6 bases). Trimming removed 0 bases from V and 8 bases from J, with 10 bases in between. CDR3 length: 13 amino acids. The germline gives CDR1 LGHNA, CDR2 YNFKEQ. For the CDR3, the DNA is TGTGCCAGCAGCCAAGAACAGGGCTGGGGCTACACCTTC. Its translation: CASSQEQGWGYTF.

The chain combines TRBV29-1 with TRBJ2-7; TRBD1 matches 7 bases. The J segment lost 6 bases and the V segment lost 4 bases, leaving 9 bases of the junction unmatched. This CDR3 contains 13 residues. From germline, CDR1 is SQVTM and CDR2 ANQGSEA. The CDR3 bases are TGCAGCGTTGCTCCGACAGGGAGCGGCGAGCAGTACTTC. It translates to CSVAPTGSGEQYF.